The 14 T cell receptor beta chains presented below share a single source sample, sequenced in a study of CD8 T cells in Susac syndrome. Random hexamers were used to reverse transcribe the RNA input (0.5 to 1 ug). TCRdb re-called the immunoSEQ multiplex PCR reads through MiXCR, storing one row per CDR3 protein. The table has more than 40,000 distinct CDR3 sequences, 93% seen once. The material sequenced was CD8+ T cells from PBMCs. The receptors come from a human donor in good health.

In DNA form, the CDR3 reads TGTGCCAGCAGTTACGAAGGAGGGCTCACTGAAGCTTTCTTT. Its translation: CASSYEGGLTEAFF. The chain has TRBV6-5 and TRBJ1-1; D gene unclear. This CDR3 has 14 residues. V was pared by 2 bases and J by 4 bases, with 11 bases between. In germline, CDR1 is MNHEY, CDR2 SVGAGI.

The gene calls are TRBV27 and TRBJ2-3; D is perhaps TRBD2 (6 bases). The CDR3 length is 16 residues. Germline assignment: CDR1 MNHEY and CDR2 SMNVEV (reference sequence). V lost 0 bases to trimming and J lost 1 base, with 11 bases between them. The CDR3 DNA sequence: TGTGCCAGCAGTTTATCAGGGCCTAGCGGCACAGATACGCAGTATTTT. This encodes CASSLSGPSGTDTQYF.

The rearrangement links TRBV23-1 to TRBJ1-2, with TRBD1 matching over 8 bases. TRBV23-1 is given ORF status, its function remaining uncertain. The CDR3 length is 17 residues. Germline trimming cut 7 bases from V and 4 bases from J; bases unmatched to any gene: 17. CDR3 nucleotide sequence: TGCGCCAGCACTCACCGCAACGCAGGGGGCAACGGCTATGGCTACACCTTC. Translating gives CASTHRNAGGNGYGYTF.

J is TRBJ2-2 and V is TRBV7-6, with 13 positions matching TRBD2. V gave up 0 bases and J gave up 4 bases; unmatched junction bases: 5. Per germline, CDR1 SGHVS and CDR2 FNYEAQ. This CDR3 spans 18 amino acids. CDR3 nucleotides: TGTGCCAGCAGCTTAGCGAAGGGACTAGCGGGACCCACCGGGGAGCTGTTTTTT. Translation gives CASSLAKGLAGPTGELFF.

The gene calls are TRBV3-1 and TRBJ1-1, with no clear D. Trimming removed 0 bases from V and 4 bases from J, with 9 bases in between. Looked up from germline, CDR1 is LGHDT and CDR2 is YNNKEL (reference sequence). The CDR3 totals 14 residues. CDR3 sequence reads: CASSQDHGSTEAFF. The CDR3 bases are TGTGCCAGCAGCCAAGATCACGGGTCCACTGAAGCTTTCTTT.

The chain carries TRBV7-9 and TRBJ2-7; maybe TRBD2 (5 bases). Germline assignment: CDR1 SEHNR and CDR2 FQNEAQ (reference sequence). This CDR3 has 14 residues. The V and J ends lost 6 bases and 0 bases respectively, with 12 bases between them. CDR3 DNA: TGTGCCAGCAGTCAGGTGGGGAGCTCCTACGAGCAGTACTTC. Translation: CASSQVGSSYEQYF.

CDR3 coding DNA: TGTGCCAGCAGCTTAACCCCACCGGCAGATACGCAGTATTTT. This encodes CASSLTPPADTQYF. The chain recombines TRBV7-2 with TRBJ2-3; D ambiguous. CDR1 is SGHTA, CDR2 FQGNSA, per germline. The CDR3 loop spans 14 amino acids. V lost 2 bases, J lost 4 bases, and 10 bases lay in between.

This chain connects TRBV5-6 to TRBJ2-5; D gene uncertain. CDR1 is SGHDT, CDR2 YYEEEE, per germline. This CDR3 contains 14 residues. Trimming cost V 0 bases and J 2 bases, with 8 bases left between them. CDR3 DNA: TGTGCCAGCAGCTTGGGCAGCCTACAAGAGACCCAGTACTTC. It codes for CASSLGSLQETQYF.

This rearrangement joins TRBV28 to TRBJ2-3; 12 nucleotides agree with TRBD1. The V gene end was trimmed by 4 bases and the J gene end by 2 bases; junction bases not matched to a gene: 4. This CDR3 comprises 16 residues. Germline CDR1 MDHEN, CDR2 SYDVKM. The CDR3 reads CASSSGTGGFTDTQYF. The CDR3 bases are TGTGCCAGCAGTTCCGGGACAGGGGGCTTCACAGATACGCAGTATTTT.

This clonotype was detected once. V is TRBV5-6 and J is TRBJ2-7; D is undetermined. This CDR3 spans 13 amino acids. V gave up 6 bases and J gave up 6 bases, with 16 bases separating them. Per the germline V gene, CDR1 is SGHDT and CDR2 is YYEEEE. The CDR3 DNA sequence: TGTGCCAGCAATTTGAGACGGATCCGCGAGCAGTACTTC. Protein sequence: CASNLRRIREQYF.

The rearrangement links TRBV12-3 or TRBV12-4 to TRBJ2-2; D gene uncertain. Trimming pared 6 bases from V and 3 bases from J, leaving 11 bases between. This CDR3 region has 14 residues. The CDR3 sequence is CASSPYPYTGELFF. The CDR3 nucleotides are TGTGCCAGCAGCCCGTATCCCTACACCGGGGAGCTGTTTTTT.

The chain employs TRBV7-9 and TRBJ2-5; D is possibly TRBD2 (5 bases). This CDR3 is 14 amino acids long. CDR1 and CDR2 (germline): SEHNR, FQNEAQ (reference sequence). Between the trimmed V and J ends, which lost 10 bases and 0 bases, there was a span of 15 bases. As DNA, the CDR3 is TGTGCCACCGAGGGATCCTTGTACCAAGAGACCCAGTACTTC. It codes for CATEGSLYQETQYF.

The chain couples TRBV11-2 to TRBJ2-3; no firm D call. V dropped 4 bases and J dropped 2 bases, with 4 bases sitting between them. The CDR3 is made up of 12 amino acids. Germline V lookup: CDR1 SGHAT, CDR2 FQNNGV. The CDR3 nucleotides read TGTGCCAGCAGCTACCACACAGATACGCAGTATTTT. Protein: CASSYHTDTQYF.

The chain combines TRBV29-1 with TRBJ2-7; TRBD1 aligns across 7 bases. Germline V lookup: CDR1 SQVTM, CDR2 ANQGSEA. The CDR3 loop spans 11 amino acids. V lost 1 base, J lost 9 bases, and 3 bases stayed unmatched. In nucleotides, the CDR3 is TGCAGCGTTGAAGGACAGGGTGTGCAGTACTTC. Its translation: CSVEGQGVQYF.